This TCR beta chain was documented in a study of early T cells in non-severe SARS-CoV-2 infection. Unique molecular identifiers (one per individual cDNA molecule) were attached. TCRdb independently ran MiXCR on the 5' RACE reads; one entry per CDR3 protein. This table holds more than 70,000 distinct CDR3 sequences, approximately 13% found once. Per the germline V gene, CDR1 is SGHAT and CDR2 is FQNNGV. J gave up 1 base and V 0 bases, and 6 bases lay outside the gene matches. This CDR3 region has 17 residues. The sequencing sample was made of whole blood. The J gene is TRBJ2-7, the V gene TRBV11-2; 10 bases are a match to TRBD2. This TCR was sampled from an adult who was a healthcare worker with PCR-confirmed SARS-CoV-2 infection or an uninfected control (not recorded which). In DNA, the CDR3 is TGTGCCAGCAGCTTAGATCCTAGCGGGAGACGGTCCTACGAGCAGTACTTC. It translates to CASSLDPSGRRSYEQYF.